This T cell receptor beta chain was sequenced in a study of Tregs in tolerant kidney transplant recipients. Study findings and constraints: Biological reproducibility was not directly addressed, but technical replication error appeared minimal.

Sequencing was performed with immunoSEQ multiplex PCR; in TCRdb, only in-frame clones are kept and a portion is missing. The sample contains tens of thousands of clones, around nine tenths of which appear only once. The nonmyeloablative bone marrow transplants came from related graft donors, with transient mixed chimerism. CD4+CD25+CD127- Tregs, CD4+CD25- non-Tregs, CD4 and CD8 cells were sorted. Regarding this clone: What it binds is unknown.

Trimming stripped 1 base from V and 3 bases from J, with 19 bases between. The CDR3 sequence is 16 residues long. Germline V CDR1 and CDR2: SQVTM, ANQGSEA. The sample in question was CD4+ T cells from blood (PBMCs), obtained 24 months after the transplant. V usage is TRBV29-1 and J usage is TRBJ2-7; D uncertain. The TCR was taken from a human patient who received a combined kidney and bone marrow transplant. Some T cells may be transferred from the graft donor. CDR3 in amino acids: CSVEGPRQVFDYEQYF. The CDR3 DNA sequence: TGCAGCGTTGAAGGCCCCCGGCAGGTTTTTGACTACGAGCAGTACTTC.